Listed here are 18 T cell receptor beta chains from one sample, sequenced in a study of cytomegalovirus exposure and HLA in healthy donors. Use of 60 Vbeta and 13 Jbeta primers characterized the PCR. The assay was immunoSEQ multiplex PCR, and TCRdb's table has in-frame clones only and misses some. The sample lists around 150,000 clones, approximately 82% seen once, with around 4.9% in the top ten. Material for sequencing was PBMCs. All receptors come from a male donor in good health and CMV-seronegative.

The V and J genes are TRBV7-3 and TRBJ2-1; 13 nucleotides align to TRBD2. CDR1 and CDR2 from the germline V gene are SGHTA and FQGTGA. Trimming took 3 bases from V and 5 from J; bases not matched to a gene: 1. The CDR3 runs 15 residues. The CDR3 protein is CASSFGLAGDNEQFF. DNA of the CDR3: TGTGCCAGCAGCTTCGGACTAGCGGGGGACAATGAGCAGTTCTTC.

The chain uses TRBV27 and TRBJ1-2; a possible D gene is TRBD1 (5 bases). V was trimmed by 2 bases and J by 8 bases, leaving 12 bases between them. The CDR3 runs to 13 residues. CDR1 is MNHEY, CDR2 SMNVEV, per germline (reference sequence). The CDR3 DNA reads as TGTGCCAGCAGTTTAGTATCAGGGTACGGCTACACCTTC. The encoded protein is CASSLVSGYGYTF.

The chain uses TRBV5-1 and TRBJ1-2; 8 positions match TRBD1. The CDR3 runs 15 residues. Germline lookup yields CDR1 SGHRS and CDR2 YFSETQ. With V trimmed by 2 bases and J by 8 bases, 11 bases remained unmatched. The DNA for the CDR3 is TGCGCCAGCAGCTTCATAGGGCAGGGGGCGGGCGGCTACACCTTC. Its protein product is CASSFIGQGAGGYTF.

This rearrangement joins TRBV27 to TRBJ1-2; D is unclear. V was trimmed by 3 bases and J by 2 bases, leaving 7 bases between them. The germline V gene encodes CDR1 MNHEY and CDR2 SMNVEV (reference sequence). This CDR3 comprises 13 residues. CDR3 protein: CASSLGRNYGYTF. The DNA of the CDR3 is TGTGCCAGCAGTTTGGGCAGAAACTATGGCTACACCTTC.

The V and J genes are TRBV9 and TRBJ1-4; D remains ambiguous. The CDR3 spans 16 residues. Per the germline V gene, CDR1 is SGDLS and CDR2 is YYNGEE. Trimming removed 4 bases from V and 0 bases from J, with 13 bases in between. The DNA of the CDR3 is TGTGCCAGCAGCCCCAGACGGGGTGCAACTAATGAAAAACTGTTTTTT. Translated, it gives CASSPRRGATNEKLFF.

J is TRBJ1-3 and V is TRBV6-1, with 7 bases fitting TRBD1. With 7 bases clipped from V and 3 bases from J, the junction kept 3 bases outside the gene matches. Germline-derived CDR1 and CDR2 are MNHNS and SASEGT. The CDR3 has 13 amino acids. The CDR3 protein is CASNDRVGNTIYF. The CDR3 DNA sequence: TGTGCCAGCAACGACAGGGTTGGAAACACCATATATTTT.

This clone was observed a few times. This sequence joins TRBV18 and TRBJ1-1; D perhaps matches TRBD1 (6 bases). CDR1 is KGHSH and CDR2 is LQKENI in the germline V gene. The ends were cut back, 4 bases at V and 7 bases at J, with 10 bases in the middle. The CDR3 is 12 residues long. CDR3 coding DNA: TGTGCCAGCTCACGAGGGGGGGATGAAGCTTTCTTT. Translation: CASSRGGDEAFF.

The chain employs TRBV27 and TRBJ2-6, with 9 bases matching TRBD1. With 7 bases clipped from V and 0 bases from J, the junction kept 7 bases outside the gene matches. The CDR3 is made up of 17 amino acids. The V gene's germline CDR1 is MNHEY and CDR2 SMNVEV (reference sequence). CDR3 DNA sequence: TGTGCCAGCACCTGGACAGGGGCCGGCTCTGGGGCCAACGTCCTGACTTTC. Its translation: CASTWTGAGSGANVLTF.

There are a few counts of this clone. The chain is built from TRBV6-6 and TRBJ1-2; D remains unclear. Germline CDR1 and CDR2: MNHNY and SVGAGI (reference sequence). The ends were cut back, 5 bases at V and 5 bases at J, with 15 bases in the middle. CDR3 length: 14 residues. The CDR3 DNA is TGTGCCAGCAGTAAGTCCAGACGGGATTATGGCTACACCTTC. Translation gives CASSKSRRDYGYTF.

The gene calls are TRBV5-4 and TRBJ2-3, with TRBD2 identical over 8 bases. The CDR3 is made up of 16 amino acids. Trimming cost V 1 base and J 4 bases; bases outside gene matches: 8. Germline CDR1 reads SGHNT; CDR2 reads YYREEE (reference sequence). CDR3 in amino acids: CASSLRTGGVADTQYF. The CDR3 DNA sequence: TGTGCCAGCAGCTTGCGAACGGGAGGGGTCGCAGATACGCAGTATTTT.

This chain links TRBV28 with TRBJ2-7; TRBD1 matches 11 bases. J lost 2 bases, V lost 3 bases, and 3 bases had no gene match. Germline V gene lookup returns CDR1 MDHEN and CDR2 SYDVKM. The CDR3 sequence is 15 residues long. The CDR3 here is CASSLRTGGTYEQYF. The CDR3 DNA reads as TGTGCCAGCAGTTTGAGGACAGGGGGCACCTACGAGCAGTACTTC.

This clone was picked up a small number of times. The CDR3 nucleotides are TGTGCCAGCACCCCGTCGGGGGGCGGCGGACAGCCCCAGCATTTT. This encodes CASTPSGGGGQPQHF. The V call is TRBV28, the J call TRBJ1-5; TRBD1 is a possible D gene (6 bases). In germline, CDR1 is MDHEN, CDR2 SYDVKM. The ends were cut back, 7 bases at V and 7 bases at J, with 20 bases in the middle. This CDR3 is 15 amino acids long.

This clone was detected only a few times. This sequence joins TRBV5-4 and TRBJ2-3; 7 bases agree with TRBD2. Trimming cost V 4 bases and J 4 bases; bases outside gene matches: 9. Germline assignment: CDR1 SGHNT and CDR2 YYREEE (reference sequence). This CDR3 is 15 amino acids long. The CDR3 protein is CASSLLSGAADTQYF. The CDR3 DNA is TGTGCCAGCAGCCTTCTGAGCGGGGCGGCAGATACGCAGTATTTT.

This clone has just one count. V is TRBV5-6 and J is TRBJ1-3; TRBD1 is a possible D gene (6 bases). Trimming left V 2 bases short and J 0 bases short, with 18 bases between. The CDR3 has 18 residues. CDR1 and CDR2 (germline): SGHDT, YYEEEE. The CDR3 loop reads CASSLLGGFDYSGNTIYF. For the CDR3, the DNA is TGTGCCAGCAGCTTATTAGGGGGTTTCGACTACTCTGGAAACACCATATATTTT.

This clone turned up a few times. This rearrangement joins TRBV6-5 to TRBJ1-1; possibly TRBD1 for D (6 bases). The CDR3 is 14 residues long. Germline CDR1 and CDR2: MNHEY and SVGAGI. V was clipped by 1 base and J by 4 bases, with 10 bases between them. CDR3 bases: TGTGCCAGCAGTTACTTAGGCAGGGGCACTGAAGCTTTCTTT. Translation gives CASSYLGRGTEAFF.

The chain links TRBV6-4 to TRBJ1-5, with D possibly matching TRBD1 (5 bases). V gave up 7 bases and J gave up 1 base, with 20 bases separating them. There are 17 residues in the CDR3. In germline, CDR1 is MRHNA, CDR2 SNTAGT. The CDR3 sequence is CASTLRGATCSNQPQHF. CDR3 bases: TGTGCCAGCACCCTTCGTGGGGCCACTTGCAGCAATCAGCCCCAGCATTTT.

This clone was seen a handful of times. The V gene is TRBV18, the J gene TRBJ1-1; D may be TRBD1 (5 bases). Trimming shortened V by 4 bases and J by 4 bases, and 13 bases separated the two germline ends. CDR3 length: 14 residues. The germline CDR1 and CDR2 sequences are KGHSH and LQKENI. The CDR3 protein is CASSLRGATTEAFF. The CDR3 region has the DNA TGTGCCAGCTCACTTAGGGGCGCGACCACTGAAGCTTTCTTT. Full variable domain (rest looked up from reference TRBV18 and TRBJ1-1): NAGVMQNPRHLVRRRGQEARLRCSPMKGHSHVYWYRQLPEEGLKFMVYLQKENIIDESGMPKERFSAEFPKEGPSILRIQQVVRGDSAAYFCASSLRGATTEAFFGQGTRLTVV.

J is TRBJ1-5 and V is TRBV7-3; D gene uncertain. The V and J ends lost 2 bases and 1 base respectively, with 3 bases between them. Germline loops: CDR1 SGHTA, CDR2 FQGTGA. There are 13 residues in the CDR3. CDR3 protein: CASSLQSNQPQHF. CDR3 DNA: TGTGCCAGCAGCTTACAGAGCAATCAGCCCCAGCATTTT.